This T cell receptor (beta chain) was captured in a study of tumor-infiltrating lymphocytes in glioblastoma multiforme (dated by TCRdb to about 2017). Context from the whole study: To test whether intratumoral genomic heterogeneity fosters TIL diversity, the study jointly examined somatic mutations, TIL diversity and immune response activity.

With regard to this clonotype: The specificity of this receptor is unknown. Because it lacks the conserved phenylalanine or tryptophan at the end, this CDR3 is likely a read error.

The AllPrep DNA/RNA mini kit was used to purify genomic DNA and total RNA at the same time from each of the approximately 11 tumor samples. OD 260/280 ratios above 1.9 and RNA integrity numbers above 6.5 were observed for all RNA. The CDR3 numbers 16 amino acids, ends counted. This entry keeps only the CDR3 DNA: 48 bases, framed from base 1. V is pruned by 3 bases and J by 2 bases, leaving 5 bases of the junction without a gene match. Per the germline V gene, SQVTM is the CDR1 and ANQGSEA is the CDR2. TCRB libraries were constructed from RNA through three rounds of nested multiplex PCR following a modified ARM-PCR protocol with multiple V-beta primers and a C-beta primer. ProtoScript II Reverse Transcriptase and a C-beta primer were used to synthesize TCRB-specific cDNA from 0.4 to 0.6 ug total RNA. The description of the TCRB libraries did not mention any unique molecular identifiers. In the third PCR, barcodes and adapters were added over approximately 25 cycles with Deep VentR (exo-) polymerase, after which 250-500 bp bands were gel purified. An Illumina HiSeq 2500 was used to sequence the TCRB libraries with 250 bp paired-end reads. In the authors' own workflow: Trimmomatic was used to clean reads, FLASH to merge reads, MiGEC to assign V, D and J segments, and VDJtools to perform the analysis. Repertoire diversity was quantified with the Shannon-Wiener diversity index calculated using VDJtools. Using fastp at Q25 and MiXCR, TCRdb reprocessed the public reads and kept productive beta chains. CDR3 protein duplicates are merged, each entry listing the most common genes and DNA. These V and J calls rely on TCRdb rather than the paper's analysis. The sample yields 25,000 to 40,000 distinct CDR3 sequences; about 64% were counted once. The ten largest make up roughly 33% of the sample.

The investigation overall reported the following: Clone frequencies may be distorted by RNA-based TCR sequencing because unequal numbers of TCR transcripts are carried by T cells. Generalizability is limited because the TCR and somatic mutation analysis included only one glioblastoma patient. The authors noted that sorting T cells into functional subsets, which was not done in the study, would be a future improvement.

Sequenced input: brain tumor tissue. The receptor comes from a male donor with glioblastoma. Recombination connected TRBV29-1 to TRBJ2-2; 11 bases in between match TRBD2. The sequenced DNA is TGCAGCGTTGAGGTGGGGACTAGCGGTAACACCGGGGAGCTGTTTCTT. It specifies CSVEVGTSGNTGELFL.